These 5 T cell receptor beta chains share one sample of origin, sequenced in a study of Graves' ophthalmopathy and Graves' hyperthyroidism. RNA transcripts were the template, and TCR beta CDR3 regions were amplified from them. HTBI primers were employed in first-round RT-PCR, then a second-round multiplex PCR followed. TCRdb independently ran MiXCR on the multiplex PCR reads; one entry per CDR3 protein. The sample has about 210,000 distinct CDR3 sequences; 29% are singletons. Sequencing used peripheral blood. These receptors originate from a man aged 50 to 59 with Graves' ophthalmopathy.

There are many counts of this clonotype. The chain recombines TRBV7-3 with TRBJ2-5, with D tentatively TRBD1 (6 bases). The V gene lost 1 base and the J gene lost 0 bases, with 12 bases spanning the gap. CDR3 length: 16 residues. Germline CDR1 SGHTA, CDR2 FQGTGA. CDR3 sequence: CASSLRAPGDQETQYF. CDR3 coding DNA: TGTGCCAGCAGCTTAAGGGCCCCAGGGGACCAAGAGACCCAGTACTTC.

A single count supports this clonotype. The V and J genes are TRBV20-1 and TRBJ2-6, with D perhaps matching TRBD2 (6 bases). CDR3 length: 15 residues. Trimming removed 1 base at V and 0 bases at J, with 7 bases between. Germline assignment: CDR1 DFQATT and CDR2 SNEGSKA (reference sequence). The CDR3 DNA reads as TGCAGTGCTAGAGGGGGAGGCTCTGGGGCCAACGTCCTGACTTTC. Translation gives CSARGGGSGANVLTF.

This chain joins TRBV20-1 and TRBJ2-7, with TRBD1 matching over 9 bases. The V gene end was trimmed by 3 bases and the J gene end by 6 bases; junction bases not matched to a gene: 15. This CDR3 is built from 16 residues. Germline loops: CDR1 DFQATT, CDR2 SNEGSKA (reference sequence). This CDR3 is CSASGGGTGFRREQYF. Here the CDR3 DNA reads TGCAGTGCTAGTGGGGGGGGGACAGGGTTCAGGCGCGAGCAGTACTTC.

This clonotype was seen many times. The genes are TRBV12-3 or TRBV12-4 and TRBJ2-5; TRBD1 matches 7 bases. V dropped 6 bases and J dropped 1; count of bases not matched to a gene: 5. The CDR3 runs to 14 residues. In DNA form, the CDR3 reads TGTGCCAGCAGGGCCGGGACAGCCCAAGAGACCCAGTACTTC. It is translated as CASRAGTAQETQYF.

On this clonotype itself: This may be a read error, as it is one base from a much larger clone. The J gene is TRBJ1-6, the V gene TRBV4-2; 8 bases align to TRBD1. With 0 bases clipped from V and 7 bases from J, the junction kept 2 bases outside the gene matches. Germline lookup yields CDR1 LGHNA and CDR2 YNFKEQ. CDR3 length: 15 amino acids. CDR3: CASSQDWDRNSPLHF. For the CDR3, the DNA is TGTGCCAGCAGCCAAGATTGGGACAGGAATTCACCCCTCCACTTT.